The TCR beta chain under discussion was sequenced for a study of glioma-infiltrating T cells after dendritic cell vaccination. This table comes from immunoSEQ multiplex PCR, and its TCRdb copy is limited to in-frame clones, with some not included. The data show fewer than 70,000 clones, under 90% seen once. As regards this clone: Its antigen is unknown. This CDR3 is also generated by other DNA sequences in the sample.

The V gene lost 0 bases and the J gene lost 4 bases, with 10 bases spanning the gap. The CDR3 has 14 amino acids. The germline V gene encodes CDR1 SGHRS and CDR2 YFSETQ. Study-wide results and caveats: No direct clonality-survival link was found; a diverse polyclonal response may matter.

Noted time point: after dendritic cell vaccination, including at tumor progression/relapse. Fresh-frozen tumor tissue and more than two years of survival data were available for all. V and J are TRBV5-1 and TRBJ1-1; D might be TRBD1 (5 bases). The receptor was derived from a human donor with glioblastoma. This sample comprised blood, obtained after dendritic cell vaccination. The CDR3 reads CASSLAAGGTEAFF. The CDR3 nucleotides read TGCGCCAGCAGCTTGGCCGCGGGGGGCACTGAAGCTTTCTTT.